These T cell receptor beta chains were read from a single sample in a study of memory CD4+ T cells and cytomegalovirus serostatus. Libraries were prepared by immunoSEQ multiplex PCR; TCRdb keeps only in-frame clonotypes and omits some of them. This table holds 80,000 to 100,000 clones, under 90% found once. The specimen was memory CD4+ T cells from blood. The source is an adult in good health and CMV-seropositive. CDR3s include the opening cysteine and the closing phenylalanine or tryptophan. A D gene is named only where the DNA matches it firmly. Not every row has a clone size; where given, it reads once, few, many or a size class.

V gene	D gene	J gene	clone size	CDR3 DNA	CDR3 protein
TRBV7-2	TRBD1	TRBJ1-1	-	TGTGCCAGCAGTCGGGGACAGCGAGGGGACACTGAAGCTTTCTTT	CASSRGQRGDTEAFF
TRBV28	-	TRBJ2-1	-	TGTGCCAGCAGACCCTATGGTCAAGCGTCCTACAATGAGCAGTTCTTC	CASRPYGQASYNEQFF
TRBV7-2	TRBD1	TRBJ1-2	-	TGTGCCAGCAGCCCCGGACAGGGGAGAACGGATGGCTACACCTTC	CASSPGQGRTDGYTF
TRBV7-3	-	TRBJ1-5	few	TGTGCCAGCAGCTTAACGGGCAATCAGCCCCAGCATTTT	CASSLTGNQPQHF
TRBV7-8	-	TRBJ2-7	-	TGTGCCAGCAGCTTACGACCCTCGGAGCAGTACTTC	CASSLRPSEQYF
TRBV27	-	TRBJ1-2	-	TGTGCCAGCAAACTTAGGGAGACGGGGCAGTATTATGGCTACACCTTC	CASKLRETGQYYGYTF
TRBV18	-	TRBJ1-2	-	TGTGCCAGCTCACCCGCAGAGGGACCGACTGTCTATGGCTACACCTTC	CASSPAEGPTVYGYTF
TRBV6-6	TRBD1	TRBJ1-3	-	TGTGCCAGCAGCCGATCGACAGGGGGCTTCGGAAACACCATATATTTT	CASSRSTGGFGNTIYF
TRBV28	TRBD2	TRBJ2-7	-	TGTGCCAGCAGTCCCCCCAGCGGGAGGATCTATCGTTACGAGCAGTACTTC	CASSPPSGRIYRYEQYF
TRBV7-9	-	TRBJ2-5	-	TGTGCCAGCAGCCGGAGGACCGGGGGCGGGGAGACCCAGTACTTC	CASSRRTGGGETQYF
TRBV7-9	-	TRBJ2-1	-	TGTGCCAGCAGCCGGACAGACCACTCCTACAATGAGCAGTTCTTC	CASSRTDHSYNEQFF
TRBV7-2	-	TRBJ1-2	-	TGTGCCAGCAGCTTAGTAGGTCGCGGGGGCCGGGACTATGGCTACACCTTC	CASSLVGRGGRDYGYTF
TRBV18	TRBD1	TRBJ2-1	few	TGTGCCAGCTCACTTAACAGGGGAAAGGATGAGCAGTTCTTC	CASSLNRGKDEQFF
TRBV5-1	TRBD1	TRBJ2-5	-	TGCGCCAGCAGCTTTCAGGGGGTAGAGACCCAGTACTTC	CASSFQGVETQYF
TRBV7-6	TRBD1	TRBJ1-1	-	TGTGCCAGCAGCTTACGGACAGGGAACCTCGGAGCTTTCTTT	CASSLRTGNLGAFF
TRBV6-5	-	TRBJ1-1	-	TGTGCCAGCTCCTTACTTCGGGTTATGGACACTGAAGCTTTCTTT	CASSLLRVMDTEAFF
TRBV29-1	-	TRBJ1-3	few	TGCAGCGCCACCCGGACTGGAAACACCATATATTTT	CSATRTGNTIYF
TRBV5-5	TRBD1	TRBJ1-2	-	TGTGCCAGCAGCTCCAGGACAGGGGGCGAAGGCTATGGCTACACCTTC	CASSSRTGGEGYGYTF
TRBV29-1	-	TRBJ1-2	-	TGCAGCGTAATCGGGACACCCGATCGGGCTTATGGCTACACCTTC	CSVIGTPDRAYGYTF
TRBV7-9	TRBD1	TRBJ1-1	-	TGTGCCAGCAGCTTAGGGAGTGGAGGGGCAGGGGGGGCTAACACTGAAGCTTTCTTT	CASSLGSGGAGGANTEAFF
TRBV5-4	TRBD2	TRBJ2-7	-	TGTGCCAGCAGCTTGGGGCTAGCGGGAGTAAGGAGCGAGCAGTACTTC	CASSLGLAGVRSEQYF
TRBV4-3	-	TRBJ1-1	few	TGCGCCAGCAGCCAACAGGGGAGCAACACTGAAGCTTTCTTT	CASSQQGSNTEAFF
TRBV28	-	TRBJ1-3	-	TGTGCCAGCAGTTCGACGGGCCTTTCTGGAAACACCATATATTTT	CASSSTGLSGNTIYF
TRBV7-9	TRBD1	TRBJ2-7	few	TGTGCCAGCAGCAGGGACAGGGTAAGCTCCTACGAGCAGTACTTC	CASSRDRVSSYEQYF
TRBV27	-	TRBJ1-2	-	TGTGCCAGCAGTTTATCGAAGCGACAGCCCTATGGCTACACCTTC	CASSLSKRQPYGYTF
TRBV28	TRBD1	TRBJ1-4	-	TGTGCCAGCATTTCGGACAGGGGGGATGAAAAACTGTTTTTT	CASISDRGDEKLFF
TRBV4-1	TRBD2	TRBJ2-3	few	TGCGCCAGCAGCCAAGATGGTACTAGCGGGACGGATGGGACAGATACGCAGTATTTT	CASSQDGTSGTDGTDTQYF
TRBV7-2	-	TRBJ2-5	-	TGTGCCAGCAGCTTAAATCGCCGGGAGACCCAGTACTTC	CASSLNRRETQYF
TRBV10-3	-	TRBJ2-7	-	TGTGCCATCAGTGCGACGGGTGAGCAGTACTTC	CAISATGEQYF
TRBV6-5	-	TRBJ1-3	-	TGTGCCAGCAGTTACTCGGGGTTTGGAGGAAACACCATATATTTT	CASSYSGFGGNTIYF
TRBV27	TRBD1	TRBJ2-7	-	TGTGCCAGCAGTTCATGGGACAGAGCCTCCTACGAGCAGTACTTC	CASSSWDRASYEQYF
TRBV5-1	TRBD2	TRBJ2-1	-	TGCGCCAGCAGCAAGGGACTAGCGGGAGTCGATGAGCAGTTCTTC	CASSKGLAGVDEQFF
TRBV27	TRBD2	TRBJ2-4	-	TGTGCCAGCAGTTCGGGACTAGCGGGGGGAGGGGTCAAAAACATTCAGTACTTC	CASSSGLAGGGVKNIQYF
TRBV7-9	-	TRBJ2-1	-	TGTGCCAGCAGCACCCGGGGGGCGCGTTCCAGTGAGCAGTTCTTC	CASSTRGARSSEQFF
TRBV27	-	TRBJ2-7	-	TGTGCCAGCAGTTCTATCCGCGGTAGCGACGAGCAGTACTTC	CASSSIRGSDEQYF
TRBV28	-	TRBJ2-7	once	TGTGCCAGCAGGACCTACGAGCAGTACTTC	CASRTYEQYF
TRBV28	-	TRBJ1-4	-	TGTGCCAGCAGTGTCGCGACAGTAGGTGAAAAACTGTTTTTT	CASSVATVGEKLFF
TRBV5-4	-	TRBJ1-3	once	TGTGCCAGCAGCTTGAAGTTCGGTGACACCATATATTTT	CASSLKFGDTIYF
TRBV7-9	-	TRBJ2-7	-	TGTGCCAGCAGCAGCTGGGGGACGGCGAGCTCCTACGAGCAGTACTTC	CASSSWGTASSYEQYF
TRBV9	TRBD2	TRBJ2-7	once	TGTGCCAGCAGCGTAGTCGGCGGGGGGGATGTAGAGCAGTACTTC	CASSVVGGGDVEQYF
TRBV4-2	-	TRBJ1-2	-	TGTGTCACGGCAGGGAGCTATGGCTACACCTTC	CVTAGSYGYTF
TRBV4-3	-	TRBJ2-3	-	TGCGCCAGCAGCCCCCGATCTCGCACAGATACGCAGTATTTT	CASSPRSRTDTQYF
TRBV6-1	TRBD2	TRBJ2-5	-	TGTGCCAGCAGTGATCAAGGGCTAGCGGGTGGAGAGACCCAGTACTTC	CASSDQGLAGGETQYF
TRBV9	-	TRBJ1-5	few	TGTGCCAGCAGCGTGACAGGCCAAAATCAGCCCCAGCATTTT	CASSVTGQNQPQHF
TRBV5-1	TRBD1	TRBJ2-1	few	TGCGCCAGCAGCGGGGTTGGACAGGGGAATTCTGAGCAGTTCTTC	CASSGVGQGNSEQFF
TRBV30	-	TRBJ1-5	-	TGTGCCTGGAGTGTACCCCCGCGGGGTCAGCCCCAGCATTTT	CAWSVPPRGQPQHF
TRBV7-2	-	TRBJ2-2	-	TGTGCCAGCAGCTTAGGGCAGATAACCGGGGAGCTGTTTTTT	CASSLGQITGELFF
TRBV5-1	-	TRBJ1-2	-	TGCGCCAGCAGCTTGGAAGGGCCACAAAGTGGCTACACCTTC	CASSLEGPQSGYTF
TRBV23-1	-	TRBJ2-5	-	TGCGCCAGCAGGCGCGACTGGGAGACCCAGTACTTC	CASRRDWETQYF
TRBV7-6	-	TRBJ1-5	once	TGTGCCAGCAGCGTGAACGAGGATCAGCCCCAGCATTTT	CASSVNEDQPQHF